These 6 T cell receptor beta chains were all obtained from the same sample, sequenced in a study of post-analysis software for immune sequencing data. Study-level findings and limits: In patients, about five TRBV segments were more frequent than in controls, with TRBV5-6, TRBV5-1 and TRBV20-1 among them.

For these TCRs, the target antigens are not known. Incorporated into the TCR beta cDNA libraries were unique molecular identifiers, which served to reduce PCR and sequencing biases. Using its own MiXCR run on the PCR reads, TCRdb lists one record per CDR3 protein. The table shows roughly 730,000 distinct CDR3 sequences, with 30% occurring only once. Sequencing used blood. These receptors all come from a girl aged 10 to 17 with multiple sclerosis.

This clonotype was picked up a small number of times. The chain carries TRBV20-1 and TRBJ2-5; D remains ambiguous. The germline V gene encodes CDR1 DFQATT and CDR2 SNEGSKA (reference sequence). The V end lost 6 bases, the J end lost 0 bases, and 8 bases lay between the germline ends. The CDR3 contains 12 residues. The DNA for the CDR3 is TGCAGTGCCCTCCAACACCAAGAGACCCAGTACTTC. This codes for CSALQHQETQYF.

This clonotype appeared a few times. V is TRBV29-1 and J is TRBJ2-3; D is possibly TRBD1 or TRBD2 (6 bases each). This CDR3 spans 14 amino acids. Germline lookup yields CDR1 SQVTM and CDR2 ANQGSEA. The germline V and J ends were trimmed by 8 bases and 3 bases, with 18 bases remaining between them. The chain's CDR3 is CSSQGGGMTDTQYF. CDR3 coding DNA: TGCAGCTCCCAAGGGGGAGGTATGACAGATACGCAGTATTTT.

This chain connects TRBV5-6 to TRBJ2-4; D not resolved. The germline V gene has CDR1 SGHDT and CDR2 YYEEEE. CDR3 size: 14 residues. V shed 0 bases and J shed 5 bases, with 9 bases lying between them. The CDR3 loop reads CASSLGGLQNIQYF. DNA for the CDR3: TGTGCCAGCAGCTTGGGTGGTCTCCAAAACATTCAGTACTTC. Combining the CDR3 with reference TRBV5-6 and TRBJ2-4 gives the whole variable domain DAGVTQSPTHLIKTRGQQVTLRCSPKSGHDTVSWYQQALGQGPQFIFQYYEEEERQRGNFPDRFSGHQFPNYSSELNVNALLLGDSALYLCASSLGGLQNIQYFGAGTRLSVL.

This clonotype was observed a handful of times. V is TRBV7-2 and J is TRBJ2-6; D call uncertain. Trimming removed 7 bases from V and 0 bases from J, with 7 bases in between. The CDR3 runs 14 residues. Per germline, CDR1 SGHTA and CDR2 FQGNSA. The CDR3 spells CASNVFSGANVLTF. The CDR3 bases are TGTGCCAGCAATGTCTTCTCTGGGGCCAACGTCCTGACTTTC.

This clonotype was picked up a small number of times. This chain links TRBV7-2 with TRBJ2-3; 9 bases map to TRBD1. Germline-derived CDR1 and CDR2 are SGHTA and FQGNSA. V lost 4 bases to trimming and J lost 3 bases; unmatched junction nucleotides: 8. CDR3 length: 16 residues. The CDR3 is CASSSTGTGRTDTQYF. CDR3 coding DNA: TGTGCCAGCAGCTCTACCGGGACAGGGAGAACAGATACGCAGTATTTT.

The rearrangement links TRBV12-3 or TRBV12-4 to TRBJ2-7, with D uncertain. The CDR3 is 13 residues long. Trimming left V 6 bases short and J 6 bases short, with 15 bases between. The CDR3 nucleotides are TGTGCCAGCAGCCTGGACGGGCCGAGCGAGCAGTACTTC. Its protein product is CASSLDGPSEQYF.